This T cell receptor (beta chain) was recovered during a study of OX40 agonist ivuxolimab in advanced cancers. A note on this clone: The antigen is unknown.

Study-wide results and caveats: Clonal expansion by week 6 occurred in CD4+ and CD8+ blood T cells (at 0.1 to 3.0 mg/kg).

Assay: immunoSEQ multiplex PCR; the TCRdb copy retains only in-frame clones and omits some. The sample yields 65,000 to 95,000 clones, about 94% seen once. The CDR3 covers 14 residues. The V and J ends lost 0 bases and 7 bases, in that order; junction bases with no gene match: 3. Germline V gene sequence: CDR1 SGHDN, CDR2 FVKESK. V usage is TRBV14 and J usage is TRBJ2-7; 10 bases align to TRBD2. This TCR came from an adult with an advanced solid tumor such as melanoma, head and neck, liver or kidney cancer. The sequenced sample was CD4+ or CD8+ T cells sorted from blood, obtained in a trial of the OX40 agonist ivuxolimab. CDR3 sequence reads: CASSQELGLAEQYF. CDR3 in DNA: TGTGCCAGCAGCCAAGAATTGGGACTAGCGGAGCAGTACTTC.